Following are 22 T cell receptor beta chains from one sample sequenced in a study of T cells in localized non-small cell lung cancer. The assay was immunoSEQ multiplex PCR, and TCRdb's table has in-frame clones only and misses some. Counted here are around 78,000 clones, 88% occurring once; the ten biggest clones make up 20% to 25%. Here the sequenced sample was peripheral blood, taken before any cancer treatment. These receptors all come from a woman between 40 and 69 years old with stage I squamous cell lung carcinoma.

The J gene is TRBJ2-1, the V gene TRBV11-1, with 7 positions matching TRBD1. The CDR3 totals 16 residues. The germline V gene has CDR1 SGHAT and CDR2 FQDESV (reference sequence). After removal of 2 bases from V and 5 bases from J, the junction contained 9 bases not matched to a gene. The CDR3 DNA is TGTGCCAGCAGCTTATCTGCGACAGGGTACCACAATGAGCAGTTCTTC. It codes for CASSLSATGYHNEQFF.

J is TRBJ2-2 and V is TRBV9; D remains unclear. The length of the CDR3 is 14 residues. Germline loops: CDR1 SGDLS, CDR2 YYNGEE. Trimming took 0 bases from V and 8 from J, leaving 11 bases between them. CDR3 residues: CASSVAPERGELFF. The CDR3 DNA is TGTGCCAGCAGCGTAGCCCCCGAGAGGGGGGAGCTGTTTTTT.

The CDR3 here is CASSFGIRGRETQYF. The CDR3 nucleotides are TGTGCCAGCAGCTTCGGAATAAGGGGGCGAGAGACCCAGTACTTC. The rearrangement uses TRBV7-8 and TRBJ2-5; 7 nucleotides agree with TRBD1. V lost 3 bases to trimming and J lost 4 bases; unmatched junction nucleotides: 8. Germline CDR1 and CDR2: SGHVS and FQNEAQ. The CDR3 extends over 15 amino acids.

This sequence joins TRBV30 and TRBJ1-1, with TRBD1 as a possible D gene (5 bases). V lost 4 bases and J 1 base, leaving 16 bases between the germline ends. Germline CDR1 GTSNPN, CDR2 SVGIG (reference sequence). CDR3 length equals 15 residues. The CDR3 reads CAWKVYGTQNTEAFF. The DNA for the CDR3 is TGTGCCTGGAAGGTCTACGGGACGCAGAACACTGAAGCTTTCTTT.

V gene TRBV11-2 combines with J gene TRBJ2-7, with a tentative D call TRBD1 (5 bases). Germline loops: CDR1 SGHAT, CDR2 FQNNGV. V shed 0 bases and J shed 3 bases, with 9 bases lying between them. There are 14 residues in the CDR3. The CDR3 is CASSLETASYEQYF. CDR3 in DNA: TGTGCCAGCAGCTTAGAGACAGCTAGCTACGAGCAGTACTTC.

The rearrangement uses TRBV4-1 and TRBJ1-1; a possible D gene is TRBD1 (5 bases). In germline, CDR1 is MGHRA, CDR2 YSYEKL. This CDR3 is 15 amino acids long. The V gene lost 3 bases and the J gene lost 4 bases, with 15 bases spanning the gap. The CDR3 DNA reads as TGCGCCAGCAGCCACCCGGGGCTTGGGGGCACTGAAGCTTTCTTT. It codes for CASSHPGLGGTEAFF.

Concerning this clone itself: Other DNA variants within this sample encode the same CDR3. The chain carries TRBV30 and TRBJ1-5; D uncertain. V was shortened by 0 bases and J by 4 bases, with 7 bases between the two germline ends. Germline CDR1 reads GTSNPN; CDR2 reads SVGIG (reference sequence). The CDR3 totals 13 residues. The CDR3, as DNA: TGTGCCTGGAGTGTACAAGGGAATCAGCCCCAGCATTTT. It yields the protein CAWSVQGNQPQHF.

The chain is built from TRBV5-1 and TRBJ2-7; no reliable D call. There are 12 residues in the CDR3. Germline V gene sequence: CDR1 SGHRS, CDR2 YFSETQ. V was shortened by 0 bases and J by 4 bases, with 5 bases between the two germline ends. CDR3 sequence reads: CASSLDLYEQYF. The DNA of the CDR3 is TGCGCCAGCAGCTTGGACCTGTACGAGCAGTACTTC.

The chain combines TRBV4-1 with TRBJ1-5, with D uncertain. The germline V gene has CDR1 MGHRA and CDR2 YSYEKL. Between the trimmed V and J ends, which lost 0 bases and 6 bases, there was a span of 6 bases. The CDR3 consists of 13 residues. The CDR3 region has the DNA TGCGCCAGCAGCCAAGATGTTGGTCAGCCCCAGCATTTT. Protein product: CASSQDVGQPQHF.

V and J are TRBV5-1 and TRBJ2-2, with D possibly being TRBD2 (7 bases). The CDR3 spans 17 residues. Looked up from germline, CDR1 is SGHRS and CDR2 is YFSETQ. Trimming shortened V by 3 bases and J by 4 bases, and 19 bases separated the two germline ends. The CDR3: CASSSRGLGLSTGELFF. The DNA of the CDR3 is TGCGCCAGCAGCTCGCGGGGGCTCGGACTGTCCACCGGGGAGCTGTTTTTT.

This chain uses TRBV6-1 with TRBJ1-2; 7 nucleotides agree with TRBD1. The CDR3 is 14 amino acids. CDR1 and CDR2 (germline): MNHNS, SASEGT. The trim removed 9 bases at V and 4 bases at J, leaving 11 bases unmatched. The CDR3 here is CASRFAGGGYGYTF. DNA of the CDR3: TGTGCCAGTAGATTCGCAGGGGGAGGCTATGGCTACACCTTC.

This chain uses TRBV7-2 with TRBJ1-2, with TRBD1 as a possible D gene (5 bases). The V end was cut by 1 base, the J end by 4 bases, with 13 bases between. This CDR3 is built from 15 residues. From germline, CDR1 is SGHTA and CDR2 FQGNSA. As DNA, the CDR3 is TGTGCCAGCAGCTTAGGTGGGGCGATAAGCTATGGCTACACCTTC. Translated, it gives CASSLGGAISYGYTF. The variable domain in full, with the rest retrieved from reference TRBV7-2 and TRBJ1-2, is GAGVSQSPSNKVTEKGKDVELRCDPISGHTALYWYRQSLGQGLEFLIYFQGNSAPDKSGLPSDRFSAERTGGSVSTLTIQRTQQEDSAVYLCASSLGGAISYGYTFGSGTRLTVV.

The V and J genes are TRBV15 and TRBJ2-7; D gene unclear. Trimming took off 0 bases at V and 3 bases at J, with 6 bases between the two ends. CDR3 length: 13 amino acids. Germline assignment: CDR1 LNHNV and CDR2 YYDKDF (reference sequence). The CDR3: CATSRDRHYEQYF. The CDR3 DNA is TGTGCCACCAGCAGAGATCGACACTACGAGCAGTACTTC.

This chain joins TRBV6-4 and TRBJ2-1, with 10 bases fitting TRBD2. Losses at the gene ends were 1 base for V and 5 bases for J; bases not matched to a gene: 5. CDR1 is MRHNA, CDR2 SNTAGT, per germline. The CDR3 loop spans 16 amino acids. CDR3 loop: CASSDFSGGDNNEQFF. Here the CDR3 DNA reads TGTGCCAGCAGTGACTTCAGCGGGGGGGACAACAATGAGCAGTTCTTC.

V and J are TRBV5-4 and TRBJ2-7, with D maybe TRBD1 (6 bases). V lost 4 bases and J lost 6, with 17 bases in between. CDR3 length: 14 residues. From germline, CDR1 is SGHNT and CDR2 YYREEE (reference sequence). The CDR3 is CASSPRTGSGEQYF. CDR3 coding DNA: TGTGCCAGCAGCCCTAGAACAGGGTCGGGCGAGCAGTACTTC.

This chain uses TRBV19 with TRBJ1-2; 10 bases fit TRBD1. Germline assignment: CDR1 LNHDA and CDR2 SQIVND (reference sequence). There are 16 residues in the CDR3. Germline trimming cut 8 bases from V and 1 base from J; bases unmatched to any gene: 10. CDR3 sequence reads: CASFPGQGPNNYGYTF. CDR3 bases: TGTGCCAGTTTTCCGGGACAGGGGCCCAATAACTATGGCTACACCTTC.

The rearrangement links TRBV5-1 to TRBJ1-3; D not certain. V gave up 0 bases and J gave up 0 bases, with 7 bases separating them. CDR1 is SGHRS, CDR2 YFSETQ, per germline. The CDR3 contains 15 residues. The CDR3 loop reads CASSLAAYSGNTIYF. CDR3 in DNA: TGCGCCAGCAGCTTGGCAGCGTACTCTGGAAACACCATATATTTT.

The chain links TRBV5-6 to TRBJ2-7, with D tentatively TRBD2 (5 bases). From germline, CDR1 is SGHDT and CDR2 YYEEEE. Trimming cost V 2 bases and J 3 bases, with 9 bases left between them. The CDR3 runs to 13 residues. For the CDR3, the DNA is TGTGCCAGCAGCTTCGGACTGGACTACGAGCAGTACTTC. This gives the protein CASSFGLDYEQYF.

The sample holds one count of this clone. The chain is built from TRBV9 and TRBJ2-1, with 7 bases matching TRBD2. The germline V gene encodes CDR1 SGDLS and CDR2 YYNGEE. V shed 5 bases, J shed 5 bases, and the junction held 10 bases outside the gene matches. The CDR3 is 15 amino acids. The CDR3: CASSTVGGGDNEQFF. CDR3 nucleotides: TGTGCCAGCAGTACGGTGGGCGGGGGAGACAATGAGCAGTTCTTC.

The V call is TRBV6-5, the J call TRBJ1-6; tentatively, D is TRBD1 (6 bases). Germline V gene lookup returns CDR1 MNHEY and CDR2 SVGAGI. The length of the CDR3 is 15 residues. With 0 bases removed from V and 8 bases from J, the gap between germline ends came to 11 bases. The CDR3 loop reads CASSYSWGPDSPLHF. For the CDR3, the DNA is TGTGCCAGCAGTTACTCGTGGGGGCCTGATTCACCCCTCCACTTT.

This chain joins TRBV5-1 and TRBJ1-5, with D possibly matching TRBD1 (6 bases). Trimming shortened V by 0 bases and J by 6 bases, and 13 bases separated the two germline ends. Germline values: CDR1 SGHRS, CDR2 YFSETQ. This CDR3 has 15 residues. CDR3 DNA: TGCGCCAGCAGCTTGGCCTCGGGGGCGAGTCAGCCCCAGCATTTT. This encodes CASSLASGASQPQHF.

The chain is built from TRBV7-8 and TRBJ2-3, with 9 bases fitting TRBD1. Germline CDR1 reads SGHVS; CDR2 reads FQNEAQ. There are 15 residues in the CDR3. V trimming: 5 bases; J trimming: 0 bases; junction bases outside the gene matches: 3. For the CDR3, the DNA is TGTGCCAGCAGCACCGGGACAGGGAGCACAGATACGCAGTATTTT. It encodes CASSTGTGSTDTQYF.